This T cell receptor beta chain was sequenced for a study of blood T cells in healthy people across ages (dated by TCRdb to about 2015). Describing the broader study: In model experiments, template switching captured roughly one uniquely barcoded TCR beta cDNA molecule for every two T cells. Using deep sequencing normalized with unique cDNA molecular identifiers, the study measured how TCR beta repertoire diversity changes with age. Four age groups were formed from the donors: young (average about 15 years), middle-aged (approximately 40), aged (62) and long-lived (82). Donors of different ages were randomly distributed across sequencing lanes to avoid experimental bias. Using the same blood draw, the study looked at two additional independent replicas of 1 million unique cDNA reads for two donors, one aged 18 to 29 and the other aged 80 or older. The paper's findings and limits, for the study overall: A strong correlation was found between observed TCR beta diversity and the percentage of naive T cells measured by flow cytometry. Conclusive comparison of naive and antigen-experienced compartments was prevented by the profiling of bulk unsorted PBMCs. Compared with the aged group, the long-lived group had more naive CD4+ T cells, fewer expanded clones and increased TCR diversity, suggesting age selection. Estimates of total diversity based on one million sequenced T cells were regarded as lower bounds and as underestimates. The CMV infection status of donors was not known, potentially confounding age-related changes in expanded clonotypes. Observed TCR beta diversity per million T cells fell roughly linearly with age, and a significant reduction was already apparent by age roughly 40.

Preparation of the library involved 5' RACE. TCRdb names Illumina HiSeq 2500 as the instrument used. A second 7 to 11 cycle PCR used a sample-barcoded 5' primer and a J-beta primer mix. A unique molecular identifier was introduced onto each TCR beta cDNA molecule by a template-switch 5' adaptor carrying 12 random nucleotides. Each sample yielded at least 2.5 million CDR3-containing paired-end reads. First-strand cDNA was synthesized from all RNA with the Mint cDNA synthesis kit, primed by a TRBC-specific oligonucleotide. Following uracil-DNA glycosylase treatment, all cDNA underwent a first 18-cycle PCR with the universal primers M1SS and BC2_uni_R. From the authors' description of their analysis: For normalization, 1 million high-quality reads were randomly selected from each sample, with every read carrying a distinct molecular identifier. Instead of being binned into consensus sequences, reads that shared molecular identifiers were thrown out. MiTCR, set to a Q25 quality threshold and the strictest error-elimination algorithm, was used for CDR3 identification, clonotype clustering and error correction. A nonparametric unseen species model with Euler transformation was used to estimate a lower bound on total TCR beta diversity. TCRdb redid the processing of the public reads, applying fastp at Q25 and MiXCR, and retained in-frame beta chains. Each CDR3 protein appears once, grouped with its most common genes and DNA. The V and J calls come from TCRdb's annotation, not from the publication. Counted in this sample were about 780,000 distinct CDR3 sequences; about 47% of them appeared once. The ten largest make up less than 20% of the sample.

Systemically healthy Caucasian individuals from Russia, around 39 in total and aged about 6 to 95 years, were included as donors. Ten milliliters of peripheral blood were collected from each donor into EDTA-treated Vacutainer tubes. Ficoll-Paque density-gradient centrifugation was used to isolate PBMCs, with at least 7 million obtained per sample. Trizol reagent was used to extract total RNA from the PBMCs, yielding at least 5.5 micrograms per sample. For every donor, flow cytometry on a PBMC aliquot measured the percentage of naive CD45RAhigh/CD27high T cells. From cysteine to phenylalanine, the CDR3 is 15 amino acids long. The retained sequence is limited to the CDR3, 45 bases, with the frame set at the first base. V was cut back by 1 base and J by 2 bases, leaving a gap of 9 bases between them. The CDR1 and CDR2 encoded by the germline V gene (reference sequence) are LGHDT and YNNKEL. Concerning this clonotype itself: Its antigen is currently not known. Nothing much larger sits one base from this clone, and base qualities are not available.

Recombination connected TRBV3-1 to TRBJ1-5, with no reliable assignment of the D segment. The sequence derives from an older man in good health. Material: blood. CDR3 reads: CASSQGVRGNQPQHF. The nucleotides read TGTGCCAGCAGCCAAGGGGTTAGGGGCAATCAGCCCCAGCATTTT.